The rows below give T cell receptor beta chains drawn from one sample of a study of neurological immune-mediated disorders. TCRdb called the 5' RACE reads again in MiXCR, with one record for every CDR3 protein. The profile shows about 36,000 distinct CDR3 sequences, about 9.3% of them singletons. Material: PBMCs. All receptors come from a woman aged 25 to 45 with HTLV-1-associated myelopathy (HAM/TSP). Both conserved end residues are part of each CDR3. D genes are given only for firm matches. Size tells how often a clone was seen (once, few, many) or the class of an expanded clone, and some rows leave it out.

size	V	D	J	CDR3	DNA
NA	TRBV18	NA	TRBJ2-7	CASSPKGNEQYF	TGTGCCAGCTCACCAAAAGGGAACGAGCAGTACTTC
many	TRBV6-6	NA	TRBJ1-5	CASSYATGTQPQHF	TGTGCCAGCAGTTACGCCACAGGGACGCAGCCCCAGCATTTT
many	TRBV5-1	NA	TRBJ2-7	CASSSKNEQYF	TGCGCCAGCAGCTCGAAAAACGAGCAGTACTTC
many	TRBV20-1	TRBD2	TRBJ2-1	CSALRSTSSSYNEQFF	TGCAGTGCTTTAAGGTCGACTAGCTCCTCCTACAATGAGCAGTTCTTC
many	TRBV5-1	TRBD1	TRBJ2-5	CASSPGTGVLETQYF	TGCGCCAGCAGCCCCGGGACAGGGGTACTGGAGACCCAGTACTTC
many	TRBV5-1	TRBD1	TRBJ1-6	CASSQSTGAHSPLHF	TGCGCCAGCAGCCAGTCGACAGGGGCACATTCACCCCTCCACTTT
many	TRBV3-1	NA	TRBJ1-2	CASSQGYRGPAGYTF	TGTGCCAGCAGTCAGGGGTATCGGGGGCCGGCTGGCTACACCTTC
medium-sized	TRBV5-1	NA	TRBJ1-1	CASSHQGILNTEAFF	TGCGCCAGCAGCCATCAGGGGATCCTGAACACTGAAGCTTTCTTT
many	TRBV5-1	TRBD2	TRBJ2-3	CASSLGASGGRTDTQYF	TGCGCCAGCAGCTTGGGGGCTAGCGGGGGTCGCACAGATACGCAGTATTTT
many	TRBV20-1	NA	TRBJ1-4	CSASGVGREKLFF	TGCAGTGCCTCAGGGGTGGGCAGGGAAAAACTGTTTTTT
many	TRBV6-6	NA	TRBJ2-1	CASSRPYNEQFF	TGTGCCAGCAGCAGGCCCTACAATGAGCAGTTCTTC
many	TRBV5-1	NA	TRBJ2-4	CASSLGWVTTNIQYF	TGCGCCAGCAGCTTGGGGTGGGTCACCACAAACATTCAGTACTTC
many	TRBV12-3/TRBV12-4	TRBD1	TRBJ1-2	CASSAQGRSGYTF	TGTGCCAGCAGCGCACAGGGGCGGTCCGGCTACACCTTC
medium-sized	TRBV5-1	NA	TRBJ2-3	CASSYRDSSIDTQYF	TGCGCCAGCAGCTACCGAGATAGCAGTATAGATACGCAGTATTTT
few	TRBV10-2	TRBD1	TRBJ1-1	CASIHRAGGSSFF	TGCGCCAGCATCCACAGGGCAGGGGGGAGTTCTTTCTTT
many	TRBV5-1	NA	TRBJ1-2	CASSFRSYGYTF	TGCGCCAGCAGTTTCAGGAGCTATGGCTACACCTTC
many	TRBV15	TRBD2	TRBJ2-7	CATSRTLAGGPKDEQYF	TGTGCCACCAGCAGAACACTAGCGGGGGGGCCAAAAGACGAGCAGTACTTC
many	TRBV7-9	NA	TRBJ1-3	CASSPKVREGNTIYF	TGTGCCAGCAGCCCCAAGGTTAGGGAGGGAAACACCATATATTTT
many	TRBV5-1	NA	TRBJ2-2	CASSLRLGHTGELFF	TGCGCCAGCAGCTTGAGGCTCGGTCATACCGGGGAGCTGTTTTTT
many	TRBV6-2/TRBV6-3	NA	TRBJ2-1	CASSSFLLSNEQFF	TGTGCCAGCAGTTCTTTCCTTCTGTCCAATGAGCAGTTCTTC
few	TRBV5-5	NA	TRBJ1-1	CASSLSPGDWIAEAFF	TGTGCCAGCAGCTTATCCCCCGGGGATTGGATAGCTGAAGCTTTCTTT
many	TRBV5-1	TRBD1	TRBJ1-1	CASSSETGGTEAFF	TGCGCCAGCAGCTCGGAAACAGGGGGGACTGAAGCTTTCTTT
many	TRBV12-3/TRBV12-4	NA	TRBJ1-3	CASSFGGFSGNTIYF	TGTGCCAGCAGTTTCGGGGGCTTTTCTGGAAACACCATATATTTT
many	TRBV5-1	TRBD1	TRBJ1-3	CASSYGTDGNTIYF	TGCGCCAGCAGCTACGGGACAGATGGAAACACCATATATTTT
many	TRBV2	TRBD2	TRBJ2-3	CASSEAWASGGNTDTQYF	TGTGCCAGCAGTGAAGCGTGGGCTAGCGGGGGCAACACAGATACGCAGTATTTT
many	TRBV29-1	NA	TRBJ2-2	CSVEAPEGFGELFF	TGCAGCGTTGAAGCCCCCGAGGGGTTCGGGGAGCTGTTTTTT
many	TRBV5-1	NA	TRBJ1-1	CASSLAGLTEAFF	TGCGCCAGCAGCTTGGCTGGTCTCACTGAAGCTTTCTTT
NA	TRBV5-1	TRBD2	TRBJ2-1	CASSLSGGGPFDEQFF	TGCGCCAGCAGCTTGTCCGGGGGGGGGCCATTTGATGAGCAGTTCTTC
many	TRBV5-1	TRBD1	TRBJ2-1	CASSFEGTGYNEQFF	TGCGCCAGCAGCTTCGAGGGGACAGGGTACAATGAGCAGTTCTTC
many	TRBV6-4	NA	TRBJ2-6	CASSDRGAGANVLTF	TGTGCCAGCAGTGACAGGGGAGCTGGGGCCAACGTCCTGACTTTC
many	TRBV30	NA	TRBJ1-2	CAWSALLANYGYTF	TGTGCCTGGAGTGCCTTATTAGCTAACTATGGCTACACCTTC
many	TRBV7-2	NA	TRBJ1-1	CASSLTGARNTEAFF	TGTGCCAGCAGCTTAACGGGGGCGAGGAACACTGAAGCTTTCTTT
many	TRBV5-1	TRBD2	TRBJ2-3	CASSLGDYPTDTQYF	TGCGCCAGCAGCCTGGGGGACTACCCCACAGATACGCAGTATTTT
many	TRBV12-3/TRBV12-4	TRBD1	TRBJ1-6	CASSDASTGANSPLHF	TGTGCCAGCAGTGACGCGTCGACAGGGGCGAATTCACCCCTCCACTTT
many	TRBV2	TRBD2	TRBJ2-2	CASSLAGATGELFF	TGTGCCAGCAGCCTAGCGGGGGCCACCGGGGAGCTGTTTTTT
many	TRBV5-1	NA	TRBJ2-2	CASSPTKANTGELFF	TGCGCCAGCAGCCCCACCAAGGCGAACACCGGGGAGCTGTTTTTT
many	TRBV6-5	NA	TRBJ1-1	CASSYLLSGVPREAFF	TGTGCCAGCAGTTACTTACTCAGCGGGGTCCCTCGAGAAGCTTTCTTT
many	TRBV30	TRBD2	TRBJ2-7	CAWSVRGLAGSSYEQYF	TGTGCCTGGAGTGTGAGGGGGCTAGCGGGATCATCCTACGAGCAGTACTTC
many	TRBV5-1	TRBD2	TRBJ2-3	CASSLISNAAGGRVDTQYF	TGCGCCAGCAGCTTGATCTCCAACGCGGCGGGGGGGCGAGTAGATACGCAGTATTTT
many	TRBV7-9	TRBD2	TRBJ2-3	CASSLSGARTDTQYF	TGTGCCAGCAGCTTAAGCGGGGCGCGCACAGATACGCAGTATTTT
many	TRBV5-1	TRBD1	TRBJ1-2	CASSLVPGQGAWGYTF	TGCGCCAGCAGCCTGGTACCGGGACAGGGGGCTTGGGGCTACACCTTC
many	TRBV20-1	NA	TRBJ1-6	CSAQRSYNSPLHF	TGCAGTGCTCAGCGGTCCTATAATTCACCCCTCCACTTT
many	TRBV7-9	TRBD1	TRBJ2-3	CASSPSTGESTDTQYF	TGTGCCAGCAGCCCATCGACAGGGGAAAGCACAGATACGCAGTATTTT
many	TRBV6-2/TRBV6-3	TRBD2	TRBJ2-1	CASSSGLAGASSYNEQFF	TGTGCCAGCAGTTCGGGACTAGCGGGCGCAAGCTCCTACAATGAGCAGTTCTTC
many	TRBV20-1	NA	TRBJ2-5	CSASVVAGARETQYF	TGCAGTGCTAGCGTCGTGGCAGGGGCCCGAGAGACCCAGTACTTC
many	TRBV5-1	NA	TRBJ1-2	CASSLARSTGSGYTF	TGCGCCAGCAGCTTGGCTCGAAGTACAGGGTCGGGCTACACCTTC
many	TRBV20-1	TRBD2	TRBJ2-2	CSARDPRASGGATGELFF	TGCAGTGCTAGAGATCCTCGGGCCAGCGGGGGGGCCACCGGGGAGCTGTTTTTT
many	TRBV29-1	NA	TRBJ1-1	CSVELGTGTEAFF	TGCAGCGTTGAGTTGGGGACTGGCACTGAAGCTTTCTTT
many	TRBV7-2	NA	TRBJ1-1	CASSPRAGLGAEAFF	TGTGCCAGCAGCCCCCGTGCGGGGTTAGGGGCTGAAGCTTTCTTT
many	TRBV5-1	NA	TRBJ1-3	CASSLGGPGNTIYF	TGCGCCAGCAGCTTAGGAGGACCTGGAAACACCATATATTTT
many	TRBV6-1	NA	TRBJ1-4	CATLRGSGEKLFF	TGTGCCACCTTGCGGGGATCAGGAGAAAAACTGTTTTTT